These 4 T cell receptor beta chains came from one sample sequenced in a study of OX40 agonist ivuxolimab in advanced cancers. Measured with immunoSEQ multiplex PCR; TCRdb has only the in-frame clones, and not every one. The sample yields about 70,000 clones, around 83% seen once. The source was CD4+ or CD8+ T cells sorted from blood, collected in a trial of the OX40 agonist ivuxolimab. These receptors were taken from an adult with an advanced solid tumor such as melanoma, head and neck, liver or kidney cancer.

This clone was picked up a small number of times. The chain combines TRBV7-7 with TRBJ2-3, with TRBD2 matching over 12 bases. CDR1 is SSHAT, CDR2 FNYEAQ, per germline (reference sequence). V lost 1 base and J lost 3; bases outside the gene matches: 5. The length of the CDR3 is 17 residues. The CDR3 region is CASSLDLGLAGTDTQYF. CDR3 DNA: TGTGCCAGCAGCTTAGACTTAGGACTAGCGGGGACAGATACGCAGTATTTT.

The gene calls are TRBV4-1 and TRBJ1-1, with 11 bases identical to TRBD1. CDR1 is MGHRA, CDR2 YSYEKL, per germline. V dropped 4 bases and J dropped 7; count of bases not matched to a gene: 11. The CDR3 totals 16 residues. The CDR3 coding sequence is TGCGCCAGCAGCCTGCGGACAGGGGGCCAGGGGAGTGAAGCTTTCTTT. Its translation: CASSLRTGGQGSEAFF.

This clone has just one count. The chain combines TRBV7-3 with TRBJ2-2; TRBD1 aligns across 7 bases. V trimming: 0 bases; J trimming: 4 bases; junction bases outside the gene matches: 2. The CDR3 length is 15 residues. CDR1 and CDR2 from the germline V gene are SGHTA and FQGTGA. CDR3 coding DNA: TGTGCCAGCAGCTTAACACAGGGGAGCACCGGGGAGCTGTTTTTT. This encodes CASSLTQGSTGELFF.

The J gene is TRBJ2-3, the V gene TRBV4-1; the D is unclear. CDR3 length equals 14 residues. Germline V gene lookup returns CDR1 MGHRA and CDR2 YSYEKL. Trimming cost V 0 bases and J 6 bases, with 10 bases left between them. The CDR3 reads CASSQEKSFDTQYF. The CDR3 DNA reads TGCGCCAGCAGCCAAGAAAAGTCTTTCGATACGCAGTATTTT.